The rows below give T cell receptor beta chains drawn from one sample of a study of CXCR3-negative and CXCR3-positive naive CD8 T cells. TCRdb re-called the 5' RACE reads and gives one entry per CDR3 protein, without DNA. The sample holds nearly 90,000 distinct CDR3 sequences. Sequences were obtained from naive CXCR3+ CD8+ T cells from blood. These receptors were obtained from a human donor in good health. Some clones in this sample may be carry-over from other donors' samples. Each CDR3 is given with its conserved first and last residue.

v_gene	j_gene	len	CDR3aa
TRBV23-1	TRBJ1-6	19	CASSQSGGQAPVFGSPLHF
TRBV20-1	TRBJ1-1	17	CSARDPRTGFMNTEAFF
TRBV28	TRBJ2-3	16	CASSFGLPPSTDTQYF
TRBV6-2/TRBV6-3	TRBJ2-5	14	CASSFQQTQETQYF
TRBV7-8	TRBJ2-2	18	CASSLGVTLGANTGELFF
TRBV10-3	TRBJ2-7	16	CAISDPRTHLSYEQYF
TRBV6-4	TRBJ2-1	15	CASSDGTSGPNEQFF
TRBV7-2	TRBJ2-1	16	CASSLAGAGIYNEQFF
TRBV29-1	TRBJ1-1	15	CSVEDMDRDSTEAFF
TRBV14	TRBJ1-1	14	CASNPRQGWAEAFF
TRBV23-1	TRBJ1-2	17	CASSHPRRGTGTAGYTF
TRBV28	TRBJ2-3	17	CASSLPPGQPSADTQYF
TRBV27	TRBJ2-1	15	CASSLTSGNYNEQFF
TRBV15	TRBJ2-1	14	CATSRTSGNERQFF
TRBV7-2	TRBJ2-2	17	CASSLDLAGGPPGELFF
TRBV19	TRBJ2-1	15	CASSIVSGGNNEQFF
TRBV7-9	TRBJ2-1	16	CASSLGSGGLFDEQFF
TRBV7-9	TRBJ2-1	11	CASSCSGEQFF
TRBV3-1	TRBJ2-1	15	CASSLSGPSYNEQFF
TRBV28	TRBJ2-7	13	CASRQTGADEQYF
TRBV20-1	TRBJ2-7	13	CSAESGRAYEQYF
TRBV28	TRBJ2-1	17	CASSLVVLQSSYNEQFF
TRBV28	TRBJ2-3	14	CASRGADFADTQYF
TRBV5-1	TRBJ2-5	15	CASSSDPWPAETQYF
TRBV23-1	TRBJ2-3	15	CASSPYQRDPDTQYF
TRBV27	TRBJ2-1	16	CASTPGTVSGYNEQFF
TRBV6-5	TRBJ2-7	16	CASSYNPQGKLDEQYF
TRBV29-1	TRBJ1-2	14	CSVEARDRGYGYTF
TRBV6-6	TRBJ2-3	15	CASSYTGQGTDTQYF
TRBV6-5	TRBJ1-5	14	CASGQGAGNQPQHF
TRBV28	TRBJ2-7	15	CASKSPLAGGYEQYF
TRBV29-1	TRBJ2-3	13	CSVEDRGTDTQYF
TRBV7-2	TRBJ2-3	15	CASTQSAFRTDTQYF
TRBV20-1	TRBJ1-5	15	CSARDRIYSNQPQHF
TRBV7-6	TRBJ2-1	16	CASSLSGLAGYNEQFF
TRBV4-1	TRBJ2-7	16	CASSQVGTGRSYEQYF
TRBV29-1	TRBJ2-7	12	CSVTPNTYEQYF
TRBV11-3	TRBJ1-1	15	CASSLSGTGNTEAFF
TRBV14	TRBJ2-7	16	CASSQDTGQLFYEQYF
TRBV15	TRBJ1-2	14	CATSRDRGAYGYTF
TRBV14	TRBJ2-7	13	CASSQPGYREQYF
TRBV10-2	TRBJ1-3	13	CASTGDGGNTIYF
TRBV4-3	TRBJ1-2	16	CASSQDIGFVNYGYTF
TRBV7-6	TRBJ1-5	17	CASSLALGPHSNQPQHF
TRBV7-8	TRBJ2-2	17	CASSLVSAVTNTGELFF
TRBV5-1	TRBJ2-7	14	CASSWQGAGGEQYF
TRBV28	TRBJ2-7	11	CASSAPYEQYF
TRBV12-3/TRBV12-4	TRBJ2-7	14	CASSLDRGVNEQYF
TRBV5-1	TRBJ2-1	14	CASSLAGLYNEQFF
TRBV6-5	TRBJ1-1	13	CASRSGQYTEAFF
TRBV7-9	TRBJ2-7	16	CASSPETGTGGYEQYF
TRBV28	TRBJ2-7	15	CASSLQLAGAGQQYF